A single sample is the source of the 31 T cell receptor beta chains below, sequenced in a study of CD8+CD57+ T cells in acquired aplastic anemia. CDR3 and TCR beta VDJ profiling relied on a genomic DNA template. TCRdb fed the reads into MiXCR, producing one record per CDR3 protein. The data show just over 450,000 distinct CDR3 sequences, around 32% seen once. It was patients with CD8+CD57+ cell expansion by flow cytometry who were chosen for sequencing. The sequenced sample was sorted CD4+, CD8+, or CD8+CD57+ T cells (not recorded which) from PBMCs. Source of these receptors: a human donor with aplastic anemia.

The rearrangement uses TRBV29-1 and TRBJ2-3; the D call may be TRBD1 or TRBD2 (5 bases each). The CDR3 has 17 residues. Germline-derived CDR1 and CDR2 are SQVTM and ANQGSEA. V shed 4 bases and J shed 1 base, with 21 bases lying between them. The DNA of the CDR3 is TGCAGCGTTGTTTGGGACGGACAAAATTGGGGCACAGATACGCAGTATTTT. Encoded protein: CSVVWDGQNWGTDTQYF.

This rearrangement joins TRBV5-5 to TRBJ1-3; 7 nucleotides agree with TRBD1. Per germline, CDR1 SGHKS and CDR2 YYEKEE (reference sequence). This CDR3 spans 15 amino acids. V lost 2 bases, J lost 2 bases, and 4 bases stayed unmatched. The CDR3 region has the DNA TGTGCCAGCAGCTTCCGCCAGGGGGCTGGAAACACCATATATTTT. Amino acids: CASSFRQGAGNTIYF.

Worth noting for this clonotype: This may come from a read error, since a much larger clone is one base off. This chain uses TRBV9 with TRBJ1-5; TRBD1 is a possible D gene (6 bases). Germline CDR1 SGDLS, CDR2 YYNGEE. CDR3 length: 15 amino acids. The CDR3 sequence is CACSVTGTNNQPQHF. The DNA of the CDR3 is TGTGCCTGCAGCGTGACCGGGACAAACAATCAGCCCCAGCATTTT.

This clonotype came up a few times. The V gene is TRBV7-2, the J gene TRBJ2-1, with 12 positions matching TRBD2. This CDR3 spans 15 amino acids. V shed 3 bases, J shed 10 bases, and the junction held 7 bases outside the gene matches. Germline V gene sequence: CDR1 SGHTA, CDR2 FQGNSA. DNA of the CDR3: TGTGCCAGCAGCTTGGGACTAGCGGGCAAAAGGGAGCAGTTCTTC. This encodes CASSLGLAGKREQFF.

The V and J genes are TRBV3-1 and TRBJ1-1; no clear D gene. The germline V gene encodes CDR1 LGHDT and CDR2 YNNKEL (reference sequence). V shed 4 bases and J shed 1 base, with 10 bases lying between them. There are 14 residues in the CDR3. The DNA for the CDR3 is TGTGCCAGCAGCCCCGGGATACCGAACACTGAAGCTTTCTTT. It is translated as CASSPGIPNTEAFF.

This clonotype appeared a few times. This chain joins TRBV12-3 or TRBV12-4 and TRBJ2-7; D not resolved. The CDR3 runs to 13 residues. Trimming took 6 bases from V and 2 from J, leaving 11 bases between them. CDR3 DNA: TGTGCCAGCAGCCTACCTCCGGCCTACGAGCAGTACTTC. It specifies CASSLPPAYEQYF.

This clonotype was seen repeatedly, ten times or more. The chain links TRBV24-1 to TRBJ1-2, with a weak D call TRBD1 (5 bases). Germline lookup yields CDR1 KGHDR and CDR2 SFDVKD. V was shortened by 7 bases and J by 0 bases, with 11 bases between the two germline ends. The CDR3 spans 14 residues. CDR3 loop: CATRSDKANYGYTF. The CDR3 coding sequence is TGTGCCACCAGATCGGACAAAGCTAACTATGGCTACACCTTC.

In this sample, this clonotype turned up many times. The gene calls are TRBV7-8 and TRBJ2-7; 9 nucleotides align to TRBD1. CDR1 is SGHVS and CDR2 is FQNEAQ in the germline V gene. V was clipped by 4 bases and J by 6 bases; unmatched bases: 7. The CDR3 contains 14 residues. This CDR3 reads CASSSRTGVGEQYF. CDR3 DNA: TGTGCCAGCAGCTCCAGGACAGGGGTGGGCGAGCAGTACTTC.

This clonotype was seen at least ten times. The chain employs TRBV4-2 and TRBJ1-5; no clear D gene. The germline V and J ends were trimmed by 3 bases and 3 bases, with 6 bases remaining between them. CDR1 is LGHNA and CDR2 is YNFKEQ in the germline V gene. The CDR3 is made up of 13 amino acids. The CDR3 bases are TGTGCCAGCAGCCAGGGATACAATCAGCCCCAGCATTTT. Translation gives CASSQGYNQPQHF.

This clonotype was recorded many times. The chain employs TRBV19 and TRBJ1-5; D is unresolved. This CDR3 region has 15 residues. Between the trimmed V and J ends, which lost 6 bases and 0 bases, there was a span of 12 bases. Germline CDR1 and CDR2: LNHDA and SQIVND (reference sequence). For the CDR3, the DNA is TGTGCCAGTAGCGGCCGGGGAAGTAGCAATCAGCCCCAGCATTTT. This encodes CASSGRGSSNQPQHF.

This clonotype was seen more than once but under ten times. The chain has TRBV5-6 and TRBJ2-5; TRBD2 is a possible D gene (5 bases). CDR1 and CDR2 from the germline V gene are SGHDT and YYEEEE. The CDR3 length is 14 residues. V gave up 2 bases and J gave up 7 bases, with 15 bases separating them. The CDR3 sequence is CASSFSRTLVTQYF. CDR3 in DNA: TGTGCCAGCAGCTTTTCAAGGACTTTAGTGACCCAGTACTTC.

This clonotype was counted once. Sequence at one end of the junction differs from germline and may be a read error. The chain joins TRBV20-1 to TRBJ2-1, with D perhaps assigned TRBD1 or TRBD2 (5 bases each). The CDR3 consists of 14 residues. Germline CDR1 reads DFQATT; CDR2 reads SNEGSKA (reference sequence). In nucleotides, the CDR3 is TGCAGTGCTAGAGACGGGACGATCTACAATGAGCGGTTCTTC. Its protein product is CSARDGTIYNERFF.

This clonotype appeared many times. The chain links TRBV29-1 to TRBJ2-2, with TRBD2 matching over 7 bases. There are 14 residues in the CDR3. V shed 4 bases and J 8 bases; nucleotides not matched to a gene: 10. Germline CDR1 is SQVTM and CDR2 is ANQGSEA. CDR3 DNA: TGCAGCGTTGTATTGGGAGCGGGGCCTGGGGAGCTGTTTTTT. Protein: CSVVLGAGPGELFF.

The gene calls are TRBV24-1 and TRBJ2-3, with 13 bases identical to TRBD2. The germline V gene encodes CDR1 KGHDR and CDR2 SFDVKD. The CDR3 is made up of 13 amino acids. The ends lost 10 bases at V and 3 bases at J; junction bases unmatched: 0. The CDR3 DNA reads TGTGCCACGGGACTAGCGGGAACAGATACGCAGTATTTT. The encoded protein is CATGLAGTDTQYF.

The genes are TRBV20-1 and TRBJ1-4; D call uncertain. Between the trimmed V and J ends, which lost 1 base and 5 bases, there was a span of 5 bases. The CDR3 totals 12 residues. CDR1 is DFQATT and CDR2 is SNEGSKA in the germline V gene (reference sequence). This CDR3 is CSARAMNEKLFF. In DNA, the CDR3 is TGCAGTGCTAGAGCCATGAATGAAAAACTGTTTTTT.

This clonotype was observed a handful of times. This chain joins TRBV20-1 and TRBJ1-6; D may be TRBD1 (5 bases). V was clipped by 5 bases and J by 0 bases, with 20 bases between them. There are 18 residues in the CDR3. Germline assignment: CDR1 DFQATT and CDR2 SNEGSKA (reference sequence). The CDR3 DNA is TGCAGTGCTGTAAGCAGTGGGGGAACGAACTCCTATAATTCACCCCTCCACTTT. Translated: CSAVSSGGTNSYNSPLHF.

This clonotype was observed at least ten times. The V gene is TRBV20-1, the J gene TRBJ1-5; 9 nucleotides agree with TRBD1. Trimming cost V 6 bases and J 6 bases; bases outside gene matches: 9. The CDR3 runs to 14 residues. Germline CDR1 is DFQATT and CDR2 is SNEGSKA (reference sequence). The CDR3 bases are TGCAGTGCGGCCGGGACAGGGAATGGTCAGCCCCAGCATTTT. It is translated as CSAAGTGNGQPQHF.

Concerning this clonotype: A much bigger clone sits one base away, suggesting this may be a read error. The chain uses TRBV9 and TRBJ1-1; weak D call: TRBD1 (6 bases). The CDR3 covers 15 residues. Germline V lookup: CDR1 SGDLS, CDR2 YYNGEE. This CDR3 reads CASSKATGMSTEASF. Written as DNA, the CDR3 is TGTGCCAGCAGCAAGGCCACAGGGATGAGTACTGAAGCTTCCTTT.

This clonotype was picked up many times. The chain is built from TRBV10-2 and TRBJ2-7; TRBD2 matches 9 bases. The CDR3 runs to 15 residues. Germline V gives CDR1 WSHSY, CDR2 SAAADI. The trim removed 3 bases at V and 7 bases at J, leaving 10 bases unmatched. The CDR3 coding sequence is TGCGCCAGCAGTGACCCAGGACTAGCGAGGAGGGAGCAGTACTTC. It translates to CASSDPGLARREQYF.

This chain uses TRBV16 with TRBJ1-5; D remains ambiguous. Germline CDR1 and CDR2: KGHSY and FQNENV. This CDR3 is 16 amino acids long. The V gene lost 0 bases and the J gene lost 2 bases, with 11 bases spanning the gap. This CDR3 reads CASSQSDFWGNQPQHF. The CDR3 DNA reads as TGTGCCAGCAGCCAATCGGATTTCTGGGGCAATCAGCCCCAGCATTTT.

This rearrangement joins TRBV30 to TRBJ1-2, with D possibly being TRBD1 (5 bases). The germline V gene encodes CDR1 GTSNPN and CDR2 SVGIG (reference sequence). V was shortened by 4 bases and J by 8 bases, with 14 bases between the two germline ends. The CDR3 extends over 12 amino acids. The CDR3 nucleotides read TGTGCCTGGATTCCCCGTACAGGCGGCTACACCTTC. It specifies CAWIPRTGGYTF.

The chain carries TRBV7-3 and TRBJ2-7; tentative D call: TRBD1 (5 bases). Germline assignment: CDR1 SGHTA and CDR2 FQGTGA. This CDR3 contains 14 residues. In DNA form, the CDR3 reads TGTATCAGCAGCCTGGGGCCAACCTCCTACGAGCAGTACTTC. Translating it yields CISSLGPTSYEQYF.

The CDR3 loop is CASSLVWGTDTQYF. As DNA, the CDR3 is TGTGCCAGCAGCTTAGTGTGGGGCACAGATACGCAGTATTTT. The gene calls are TRBV7-2 and TRBJ2-3, with D uncertain. CDR1 and CDR2 from the germline V gene are SGHTA and FQGNSA. CDR3 length: 14 residues. V was pared by 1 base and J by 1 base, with 6 bases between.

This clonotype was seen a few times. J is TRBJ2-7 and V is TRBV6-1; TRBD2 matches 11 bases. The CDR3 runs to 17 residues. J was trimmed by 5 bases and V by 6 bases; bases with no gene match: 15. The V gene's germline CDR1 is MNHNS and CDR2 SASEGT. CDR3 sequence reads: CASSHDTVAGGLHEQYF. CDR3 in DNA: TGTGCCAGCAGCCACGACACTGTAGCGGGAGGGCTCCACGAGCAGTACTTC.

J is TRBJ1-1 and V is TRBV28, with 8 bases lining up with TRBD1. With V trimmed by 7 bases and J by 4 bases, 11 bases remained unmatched. Germline values: CDR1 MDHEN, CDR2 SYDVKM. CDR3 length: 15 residues. CDR3 loop: CASIPQTGEGTEAFF. Written as DNA, the CDR3 is TGTGCCAGCATCCCTCAGACAGGGGAGGGCACTGAAGCTTTCTTT.

This clonotype was seen a handful of times. This sequence joins TRBV30 and TRBJ1-1; TRBD1 aligns across 9 bases. Germline V lookup: CDR1 GTSNPN, CDR2 SVGIG (reference sequence). The J segment lost 1 base and the V segment lost 6 bases, leaving 3 bases of the junction unmatched. CDR3 length: 13 residues. The CDR3 DNA is TGTGCCTGTGTGGGACAGGGGAACACTGAAGCTTTCTTT. This sequence encodes CACVGQGNTEAFF.

This clonotype was seen repeatedly, ten times or more. The V and J genes are TRBV29-1 and TRBJ2-1, with 13 nucleotides matching TRBD2. The J segment lost 7 bases and the V segment lost 7 bases, leaving 7 bases of the junction unmatched. Germline CDR1 and CDR2: SQVTM and ANQGSEA. The CDR3 length is 14 residues. In DNA form, the CDR3 reads TGCAGCGGGGCACTAGCGGGAGGGAGGAATGAGCAGTTCTTC. Translation: CSGALAGGRNEQFF.

On this clonotype: The junction departs from germline at one end; a sequencing error may be responsible. The V gene is TRBV5-4, the J gene TRBJ2-1; D uncertain. The germline gives CDR1 SGHNT, CDR2 YYREEE (reference sequence). The CDR3 covers 15 residues. In DNA form, the CDR3 reads TGTGCCAGCAGCTTGGCAGGAACCTCCTCCAATGAGCAGTTCTTC. It is translated as CASSLAGTSSNEQFF.

This clonotype was seen many times. The gene calls are TRBV7-6 and TRBJ1-5; no definite D call. This CDR3 spans 11 amino acids. The V end was cut by 3 bases, the J end by 5 bases, with 2 bases between. Germline V gene lookup returns CDR1 SGHVS and CDR2 FNYEAQ. In DNA form, the CDR3 reads TGTGCCAGCAGCTTCGATCAGCCCCAGCATTTT. This codes for CASSFDQPQHF.

Concerning this clonotype itself: Possible read error: a much larger clone is one base away. The genes are TRBV29-1 and TRBJ1-1; a weak D match, TRBD1 (6 bases). V lost 6 bases, J lost 0 bases, and 11 bases lay in between. Germline V CDR1 and CDR2: SQVTM, ANQGSEA. The CDR3 loop spans 13 amino acids. CDR3 amino acids: CSVHRVMNTEAFF. The CDR3 DNA sequence: TGCAGCGTGCACAGGGTCATGAACACTGAAGCTTTCTTT.

The J gene is TRBJ1-4, the V gene TRBV29-1; TRBD1 matches 8 bases. The germline CDR1 and CDR2 sequences are SQVTM and ANQGSEA. Trimming at V came to 6 bases and at J to 7 bases, leaving 13 bases not matched to a gene. The CDR3 is made up of 15 amino acids. CDR3 loop: CSVPRDRGIREKLFF. In DNA form, the CDR3 reads TGCAGCGTCCCCCGTGACAGGGGAATACGTGAAAAACTGTTTTTT. Full variable domain (rest looked up from reference TRBV29-1 and TRBJ1-4): SAVISQKPSRDICQRGTSLTIQCQVDSQVTMMFWYRQQPGQSLTLIATANQGSEATYESGFVIDKFPISRPNLTFSTLTVSNMSPEDSSIYLCSVPRDRGIREKLFFGSGTQLSVL.